Listed here are 21 T cell receptor beta chains from one sample, sequenced in a study of Tregs in tolerant kidney transplant recipients. Produced via immunoSEQ multiplex PCR; TCRdb's table is partial and in-frame only. In the table there are under 300,000 clones, approximately 83% of which are singletons. Sequenced: CD4+ T cells from blood. These receptor sequences come from a human donor in good health.

This chain uses TRBV2 with TRBJ1-5; a possible D gene is TRBD1 (5 bases). The CDR3 extends over 14 amino acids. Germline CDR1 reads SNHLY; CDR2 reads FYNNEI. With 7 bases removed from V and 5 bases from J, the gap between germline ends came to 15 bases. Written as DNA, the CDR3 is TGTGCCAGCAATGGGGCATCGGGCGATCAGCCCCAGCATTTT. As protein: CASNGASGDQPQHF.

CDR3 loop: CASGLVRTDNTEAFF. DNA of the CDR3: TGTGCTAGTGGTTTGGTCCGGACAGACAACACTGAAGCTTTCTTT. The chain couples TRBV12-5 to TRBJ1-1; D is possibly TRBD1 (6 bases). CDR1 LGHNT and CDR2 FRNRAP come from the germline V gene. V gave up 0 bases and J gave up 2 bases, with 10 bases separating them. The CDR3 has 15 residues. The whole variable domain, filled in from reference TRBV12-5 and TRBJ1-1, reads DARVTQTPRHKVTEMGQEVTMRCQPILGHNTVFWYRQTMMQGLELLAYFRNRAPLDDSGMPKDRFSAEMPDATLATLKIQPSEPRDSAVYFCASGLVRTDNTEAFFGQGTRLTVV.

This chain uses TRBV5-4 with TRBJ1-2, with a weak D call TRBD1 (5 bases). The germline V gene encodes CDR1 SGHNT and CDR2 YYREEE (reference sequence). This CDR3 spans 15 amino acids. V gave up 3 bases and J gave up 4 bases, with 16 bases separating them. The CDR3 sequence is CASSWLGRASYGYTF. CDR3 nucleotide sequence: TGTGCCAGCAGCTGGCTGGGACGGGCTTCCTATGGCTACACCTTC.

J is TRBJ1-2 and V is TRBV25-1; the D gene is possibly TRBD1 (5 bases). Trimming pared 1 base from V and 4 bases from J, leaving 13 bases between. The CDR3 has 15 amino acids. The germline CDR1 and CDR2 sequences are MGHDK and SYGVNS. The CDR3 protein is CASSESGGVGYGYTF. The CDR3 nucleotides are TGTGCCAGCAGTGAATCGGGGGGGGTGGGCTATGGCTACACCTTC.

The chain couples TRBV10-1 to TRBJ1-1; D unresolved. In germline, CDR1 is WNHNN, CDR2 SYGVQD (reference sequence). The CDR3 has 14 amino acids. Between the trimmed V and J ends, which lost 6 bases and 2 bases, there was a span of 13 bases. CDR3 in amino acids: CASSHGRGNTEAFF. CDR3 DNA: TGCGCCAGCAGCCACGGACGGGGAAACACTGAAGCTTTCTTT.

The chain employs TRBV11-2 and TRBJ2-5; possible D gene TRBD2, 5 bases. From germline, CDR1 is SGHAT and CDR2 FQNNGV. V lost 0 bases and J 4 bases, leaving 12 bases between the germline ends. This CDR3 spans 15 amino acids. CDR3 amino acids: CASSLEAAGGETQYF. For the CDR3, the DNA is TGTGCCAGCAGCTTAGAGGCCGCCGGAGGAGAGACCCAGTACTTC.

To note about this clone: At the DNA level, this CDR3 is encoded by other sequences in the same sample as well. The V call is TRBV18, the J call TRBJ1-2; maybe TRBD1 (5 bases). CDR1 is KGHSH, CDR2 LQKENI, per germline. The V gene lost 3 bases and the J gene lost 0 bases, with 11 bases spanning the gap. The CDR3 spans 15 residues. The CDR3 coding sequence is TGTGCCAGCTCACCGGGGCGGGGAGCTAACTATGGCTACACCTTC. Its translation: CASSPGRGANYGYTF.

In nucleotides, the CDR3 is TGTGCCTGGAGTGAGGGAGTGGACACCGGGGAGCTGTTTTTT. Translating it yields CAWSEGVDTGELFF. The chain employs TRBV30 and TRBJ2-2; possibly TRBD2 for D (5 bases). With 1 base removed from V and 3 bases from J, the gap between germline ends came to 9 bases. Germline V gene lookup returns CDR1 GTSNPN and CDR2 SVGIG (reference sequence). CDR3 length equals 14 residues.

This chain uses TRBV5-1 with TRBJ2-5, with 9 nucleotides matching TRBD1. From germline, CDR1 is SGHRS and CDR2 YFSETQ. There are 14 residues in the CDR3. V lost 2 bases to trimming and J lost 5 bases; unmatched junction nucleotides: 4. CDR3 in amino acids: CASSFNRGLETQYF. DNA for the CDR3: TGCGCCAGCAGCTTTAACAGGGGGCTGGAGACCCAGTACTTC.

The chain has TRBV6-5 and TRBJ1-3, with D uncertain. The germline V gene encodes CDR1 MNHEY and CDR2 SVGAGI. V gave up 6 bases and J gave up 3 bases, with 6 bases separating them. This CDR3 contains 12 residues. The CDR3 nucleotides are TGTGCCAGCAGCAGTCGTGGAAACACCATATATTTT. Residues: CASSSRGNTIYF.

A word on this clone: The sample has other DNA sequences that encode this CDR3 too. V gene TRBV30 combines with J gene TRBJ2-1; 7 bases align to TRBD2. Germline trimming cut 2 bases from V and 9 bases from J; bases unmatched to any gene: 7. Germline V gene sequence: CDR1 GTSNPN, CDR2 SVGIG (reference sequence). CDR3 size: 13 residues. In DNA, the CDR3 is TGTGCCTGGAGTATCCTCTCGGGGGGTGAGCAGTTCTTC. This codes for CAWSILSGGEQFF.

The chain carries TRBV10-2 and TRBJ1-5; D is ambiguous. V lost 3 bases, J lost 2 bases, and 14 bases lay in between. Germline V CDR1 and CDR2: WSHSY, SAAADI. The CDR3 consists of 16 residues. This chain's CDR3 is CASSEYTTWGNQPQHF. The CDR3 nucleotides are TGCGCCAGCAGTGAATACACCACTTGGGGCAATCAGCCCCAGCATTTT.

The DNA of the CDR3 is TGTGCCAGCAGCGTAAGTAGCGGGAGGGCAACAGATACGCAGTATTTT. Protein: CASSVSSGRATDTQYF. V and J are TRBV9 and TRBJ2-3; 11 nucleotides align to TRBD2. Germline lookup yields CDR1 SGDLS and CDR2 YYNGEE. Trimming removed 1 base from V and 3 bases from J; junction bases left unmatched: 4. This CDR3 spans 16 amino acids.

This chain uses TRBV5-1 with TRBJ1-2; tentatively, D is TRBD1 (5 bases). CDR3 length: 15 amino acids. CDR1 SGHRS and CDR2 YFSETQ come from the germline V gene. V lost 2 bases and J 8 bases, leaving 19 bases between the germline ends. CDR3 sequence: CASSLTGAVGRGYTF. As DNA, the CDR3 is TGCGCCAGCAGCTTAACAGGAGCTGTAGGAAGGGGCTACACCTTC.

CDR3 coding DNA: TGTGCCTGGGTGACAGGAGATGGCTACACCTTC. It yields the protein CAWVTGDGYTF. The chain is built from TRBV30 and TRBJ1-2; D perhaps matches TRBD1 (6 bases). The V and J ends lost 5 bases and 6 bases respectively, with 10 bases between them. Germline V gives CDR1 GTSNPN, CDR2 SVGIG (reference sequence). The CDR3 has 11 residues.

The V gene is TRBV11-1, the J gene TRBJ2-1, with TRBD2 identical over 7 bases. Germline CDR1 reads SGHAT; CDR2 reads FQDESV (reference sequence). The V and J ends lost 0 bases and 2 bases, in that order; junction bases with no gene match: 4. The CDR3 totals 16 residues. Here the CDR3 DNA reads TGTGCCAGCAGCTTAGCCGCGGGAGACGCCTACAATGAGCAGTTCTTC. Encoded protein: CASSLAAGDAYNEQFF. Full variable domain (remainder filled in from reference TRBV11-1 and TRBJ2-1): EAEVAQSPRYKITEKSQAVAFWCDPISGHATLYWYRQILGQGPELLVQFQDESVVDDSQLPKDRFSAERLKGVDSTLKIQPAELGDSAMYLCASSLAAGDAYNEQFFGPGTRLTVL.

This clone was observed a single time. The V and J genes are TRBV18 and TRBJ2-1; D is ambiguous. The germline gives CDR1 KGHSH, CDR2 LQKENI. With 0 bases removed from V and 7 bases from J, the gap between germline ends came to 7 bases. This CDR3 is 13 amino acids long. CDR3 nucleotides: TGTGCCAGCTCACCACCGGGTAGGAATGAGCAGTTCTTC. The encoded protein is CASSPPGRNEQFF. Full variable domain (remainder filled in from reference TRBV18 and TRBJ2-1): NAGVMQNPRHLVRRRGQEARLRCSPMKGHSHVYWYRQLPEEGLKFMVYLQKENIIDESGMPKERFSAEFPKEGPSILRIQQVVRGDSAAYFCASSPPGRNEQFFGPGTRLTVL.

The chain employs TRBV11-2 and TRBJ2-1, with 7 bases aligning to TRBD1. This CDR3 region has 14 residues. In germline, CDR1 is SGHAT, CDR2 FQNNGV. V trimming: 9 bases; J trimming: 4 bases; junction bases outside the gene matches: 9. CDR3 sequence (DNA): TGTGCCAGGGGCAGACAGGGATTTTACAATGAGCAGTTCTTC. Its translation is CARGRQGFYNEQFF.

V is TRBV7-2 and J is TRBJ1-1; 8 positions agree with TRBD1. The germline V gene encodes CDR1 SGHTA and CDR2 FQGNSA. Trimming took 4 bases from V and 5 from J; bases not matched to a gene: 9. CDR3 length: 15 amino acids. CDR3 nucleotide sequence: TGTGCCAGCAGCTCCCGGACAGGGATTCGGACTGAAGCTTTCTTT. Encoded protein: CASSSRTGIRTEAFF.

The V and J genes are TRBV2 and TRBJ2-2; unclear D gene. CDR1 is SNHLY, CDR2 FYNNEI, per germline. This CDR3 is built from 14 residues. V was clipped by 7 bases and J by 0 bases, with 9 bases between them. The chain's CDR3 is CASTKSANTGELFF. The CDR3 coding sequence is TGTGCCAGCACCAAGAGCGCGAACACCGGGGAGCTGTTTTTT.

The genes are TRBV7-9 and TRBJ1-1; 10 positions agree with TRBD1. The V and J ends lost 5 bases and 3 bases, in that order; junction bases with no gene match: 6. The CDR3 sequence is 15 residues long. Germline V lookup: CDR1 SEHNR, CDR2 FQNEAQ (reference sequence). The CDR3 sequence is CASSALTGGYTEAFF. DNA of the CDR3: TGTGCCAGCAGCGCGTTGACAGGGGGCTACACTGAAGCTTTCTTT.